The 5 T cell receptor beta chains reported below all come from one sample, sequenced in a study of blood T cells in healthy people across ages. A second about 6 to 11 cycle PCR used barcoded and J-beta primers. TCRdb reprocessed the 5' RACE reads with MiXCR, giving one entry per CDR3 protein. The sample lists about 1.6 million distinct CDR3 sequences, about 35% occurring once. The sample comprised blood. These receptors all come from a woman in her 30s in good health.

V gene TRBV13 combines with J gene TRBJ2-7; D assignment may be TRBD1 or TRBD2 (5 bases each). The CDR3 spans 14 residues. Germline lookup yields CDR1 PRHDT and CDR2 FYEKMQ (reference sequence). V gave up 5 bases and J gave up 1 base, with 12 bases separating them. CDR3 sequence reads: CASSGRDGSYEQYF. The DNA for the CDR3 is TGTGCCAGCAGCGGAAGGGACGGATCCTACGAGCAGTACTTC. Full variable domain (remainder filled in from reference TRBV13 and TRBJ2-7): AAGVIQSPRHLIKEKRETATLKCYPIPRHDTVYWYQQGPGQDPQFLISFYEKMQSDKGSIPDRFSAQQFSDYHSELNMSSLELGDSALYFCASSGRDGSYEQYFGPGTRLTVT.

This clonotype was detected only once. One end of the junction fails to match germline, which may point to a read error. The chain joins TRBV5-1 to TRBJ2-5; TRBD1 matches at 7 bases. Germline assignment: CDR1 SGHRS and CDR2 YFSETQ. The CDR3 extends over 15 amino acids. CDR3 coding DNA: TGTGCCAGCAGCCCCCCGGGACAGCCCCAAGAGACCCAGTACTTC. Its protein product is CASSPPGQPQETQYF.

The table lists this clonotype with many counts. The chain combines TRBV20-1 with TRBJ2-1, with a possible D match to TRBD1 (5 bases). The CDR3 loop spans 14 amino acids. CDR1 DFQATT and CDR2 SNEGSKA come from the germline V gene (reference sequence). Trimming shortened V by 5 bases and J by 5 bases, and 16 bases separated the two germline ends. CDR3 in amino acids: CSAHLRVGDNEQFF. CDR3 in DNA: TGCAGTGCTCACCTCAGGGTAGGAGACAATGAGCAGTTCTTC.

This rearrangement joins TRBV5-1 to TRBJ2-5; 7 positions match TRBD1. Germline CDR1 and CDR2: SGHRS and YFSETQ. The CDR3 covers 16 residues. The junction had 16 bases not matched to a gene; V was cut back by 0 bases and J by 11 bases. The CDR3 is CASSLAAGGMVNEQYF. The DNA of the CDR3 is TGCGCCAGCAGCTTGGCCGCAGGGGGTATGGTGAATGAGCAGTACTTC.

This chain connects TRBV7-3 to TRBJ2-1; D is ambiguous. V lost 3 bases and J lost 0, with 15 bases in between. There are 17 residues in the CDR3. CDR1 and CDR2 from the germline V gene are SGHTA and FQGTGA. DNA for the CDR3: TGTGCCAGCAGCTTCATGAACGGTCCGAGCTCCTACAATGAGCAGTTCTTC. Residues: CASSFMNGPSSYNEQFF. Combining the CDR3 with reference TRBV7-3 and TRBJ2-1 gives the whole variable domain GAGVSQTPSNKVTEKGKYVELRCDPISGHTALYWYRQSLGQGPEFLIYFQGTGAADDSGLPNDRFFAVRPEGSVSTLKIQRTERGDSAVYLCASSFMNGPSSYNEQFFGPGTRLTVL.